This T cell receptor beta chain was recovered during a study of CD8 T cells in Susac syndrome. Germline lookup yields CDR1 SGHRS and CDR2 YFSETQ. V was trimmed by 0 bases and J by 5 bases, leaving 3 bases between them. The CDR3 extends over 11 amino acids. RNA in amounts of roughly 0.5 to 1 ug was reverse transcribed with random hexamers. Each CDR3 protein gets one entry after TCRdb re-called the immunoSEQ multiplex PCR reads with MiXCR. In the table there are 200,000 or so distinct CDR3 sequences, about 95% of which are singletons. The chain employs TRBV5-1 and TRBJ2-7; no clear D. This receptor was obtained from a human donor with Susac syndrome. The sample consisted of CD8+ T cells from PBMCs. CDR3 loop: CASSLEDEQYF. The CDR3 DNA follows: TGCGCCAGCAGCTTGGAGGACGAGCAGTACTTC. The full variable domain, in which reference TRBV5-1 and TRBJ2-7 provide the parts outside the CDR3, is KAGVTQTPRYLIKTRGQQVTLSCSPISGHRSVSWYQQTPGQGLQFLFEYFSETQRNKGNFPGRFSGRQFSNSRSEMNVSTLELGDSALYLCASSLEDEQYFGPGTRLTVT.